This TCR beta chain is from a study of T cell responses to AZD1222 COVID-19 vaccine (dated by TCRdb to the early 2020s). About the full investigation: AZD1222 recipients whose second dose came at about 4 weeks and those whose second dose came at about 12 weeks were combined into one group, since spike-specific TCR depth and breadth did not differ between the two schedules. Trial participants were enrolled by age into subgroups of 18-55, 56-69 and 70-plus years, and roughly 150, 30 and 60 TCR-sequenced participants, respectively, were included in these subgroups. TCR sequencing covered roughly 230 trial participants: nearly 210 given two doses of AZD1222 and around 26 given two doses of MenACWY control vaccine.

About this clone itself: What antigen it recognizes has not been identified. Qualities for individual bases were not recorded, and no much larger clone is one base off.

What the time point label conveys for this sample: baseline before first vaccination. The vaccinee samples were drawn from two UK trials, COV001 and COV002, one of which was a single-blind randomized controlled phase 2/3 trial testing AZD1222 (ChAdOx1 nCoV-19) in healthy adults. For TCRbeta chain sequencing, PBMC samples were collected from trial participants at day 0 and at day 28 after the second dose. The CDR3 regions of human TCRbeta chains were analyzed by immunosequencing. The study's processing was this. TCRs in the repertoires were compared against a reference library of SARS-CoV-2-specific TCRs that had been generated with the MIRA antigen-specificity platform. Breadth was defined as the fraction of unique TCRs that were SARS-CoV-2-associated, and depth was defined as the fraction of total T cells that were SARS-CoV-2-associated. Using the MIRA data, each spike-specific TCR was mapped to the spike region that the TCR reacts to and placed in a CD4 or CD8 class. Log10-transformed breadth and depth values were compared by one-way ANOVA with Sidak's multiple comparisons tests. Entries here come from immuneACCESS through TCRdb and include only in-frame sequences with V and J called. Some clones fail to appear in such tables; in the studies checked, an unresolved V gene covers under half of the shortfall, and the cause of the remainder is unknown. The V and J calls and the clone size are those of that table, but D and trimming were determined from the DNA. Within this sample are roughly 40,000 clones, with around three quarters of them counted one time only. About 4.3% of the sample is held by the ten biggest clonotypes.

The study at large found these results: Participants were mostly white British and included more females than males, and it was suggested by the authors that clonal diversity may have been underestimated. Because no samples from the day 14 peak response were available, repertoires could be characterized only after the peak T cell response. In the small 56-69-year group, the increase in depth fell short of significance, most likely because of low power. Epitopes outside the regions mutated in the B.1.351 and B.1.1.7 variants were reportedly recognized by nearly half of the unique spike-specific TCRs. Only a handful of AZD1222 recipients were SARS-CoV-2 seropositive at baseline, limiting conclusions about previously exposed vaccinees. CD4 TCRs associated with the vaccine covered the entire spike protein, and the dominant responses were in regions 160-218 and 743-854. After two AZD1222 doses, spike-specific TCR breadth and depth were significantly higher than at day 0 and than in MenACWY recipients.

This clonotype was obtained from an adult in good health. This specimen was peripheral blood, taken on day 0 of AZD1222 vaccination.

In nucleotides, the sequence is TGTGCCAGCTCGGGACAGTTTAATCAGCCCCAGCATTTT. It translates to CASSGQFNQPQHF. The sequence links TRBV18 to TRBJ1-5; TRBD1 lines up with 7 middle nucleotides. According to the germline V gene, CDR1 reads KGHSH and CDR2 reads LQKENI. Inclusive of the bounding cysteine and phenylalanine, the CDR3 is 13 residues long. Of the read, only the CDR3 DNA is kept; its 39 bases are in frame from base 1. For this chain, trimming is 6 bases at the V end and 4 bases at the J end, and the number of junction bases without a gene match is 3.